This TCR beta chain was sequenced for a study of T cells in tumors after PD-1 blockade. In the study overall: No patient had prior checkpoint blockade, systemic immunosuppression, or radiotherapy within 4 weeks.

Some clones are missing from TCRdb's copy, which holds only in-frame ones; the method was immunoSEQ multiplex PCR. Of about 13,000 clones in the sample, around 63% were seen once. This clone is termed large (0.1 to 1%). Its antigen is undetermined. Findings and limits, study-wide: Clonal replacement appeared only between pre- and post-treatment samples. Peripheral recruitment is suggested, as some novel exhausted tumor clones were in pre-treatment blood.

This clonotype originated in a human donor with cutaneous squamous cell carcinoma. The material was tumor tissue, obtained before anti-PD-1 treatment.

CDR3 protein: CASSLGSGANVLTF. In DNA form, the CDR3 reads TGTGCCAGTAGTTTAGGGTCTGGGGCCAACGTCCTGACTTTC. V is TRBV19 and J is TRBJ2-6, with D unresolved. The V end was cut by 5 bases, the J end by 1 base, with 6 bases between. The CDR3 totals 14 residues. Germline CDR1 and CDR2: LNHDA and SQIVND (reference sequence).